Presented here are 2 T cell receptor beta chains from one specimen sequenced in a study of blood T cell repertoires in COVID-19 (dated by TCRdb to 2020 to 2021). The library was built by means of the immunoSEQ multiplex PCR assay. Held by TCRdb, this immuneACCESS table contains in-frame sequences only and omits some clones. Under half of the omission traces to an unresolved V gene where checked; the cause of the rest is unknown. The table for this sample lists over 250,000 clones; 85% to 90% of them were counted only once. The ten largest clonotypes hold about an eighth of the sample. The material sequenced was peripheral blood. These receptors were taken from a human donor in a cohort sampled during active COVID-19.

The chain joins TRBV4-2 to TRBJ2-3, with D unclear. This CDR3 is built from 16 residues. Trimming left V 0 bases short and J 2 bases short, with 12 bases between. The germline gives CDR1 LGHNA, CDR2 YNFKEQ. The CDR3 here is CASSQEAAPPTDTQYF. In DNA, the CDR3 is TGTGCCAGCAGCCAAGAGGCGGCCCCCCCCACAGATACGCAGTATTTT.

The genes are TRBV28 and TRBJ2-6; D gene uncertain. CDR1 is MDHEN and CDR2 is SYDVKM in the germline V gene. The V and J ends lost 8 bases and 4 bases respectively, with 9 bases between them. The CDR3 is 13 amino acids. In DNA form, the CDR3 reads TGTGCCAGCTTCGAGGCCGGGGCCAACGTCCTGACTTTC. Its translation is CASFEAGANVLTF.